This T cell receptor beta chain was identified in a study of identical twins. Whole-study findings and limits: The same donors were not followed; conclusions instead depended on cross-sectional statistical analysis. Monozygotic twin pairs showed more out-of-frame TCR alpha sharing than models estimated.

A universal primer site was incorporated via template switching, and the cDNA contained unique molecular identifiers. TCRdb re-called the 5' RACE reads through MiXCR, storing one row per CDR3 protein. The sample records hundreds of thousands of distinct CDR3 sequences, 8.5% to 9% being singletons. Trimming left V 1 base short and J 6 bases short, with 10 bases between. This CDR3 comprises 13 residues. For this clonotype: Its specificity is not known.

The data also belong to a second study, concerning yellow fever vaccine responses in identical twins.

The source of this sequence is a woman in her late teens or twenties in good health. The V gene is TRBV12-3 or TRBV12-4, the J gene TRBJ2-7; D not resolved. Sequenced material: PBMCs. In nucleotides, the CDR3 is TGTGCCAGCAGTTTAGACCCAGGTATCGAGCAGTACTTC. Protein: CASSLDPGIEQYF.